Below are 20 T cell receptor beta chains sequenced from a single sample in a study of blood T cell repertoires in COVID-19. Method: immunoSEQ multiplex PCR; TCRdb's copy keeps in-frame clones and lacks some. Here the sample spans around 50,000 clones, roughly 86% being singletons. Sequenced material: peripheral blood. The receptor source for this set is a human donor in a cohort sampled during active COVID-19.

This chain links TRBV30 with TRBJ2-3; TRBD2 matches 10 bases. Germline CDR1 is GTSNPN and CDR2 is SVGIG (reference sequence). V lost 0 bases and J lost 5; bases outside the gene matches: 5. This CDR3 spans 15 amino acids. The CDR3, as DNA: TGTGCCTGGAGTGTACCTAGCGGGGGCCTAGATACGCAGTATTTT. This encodes CAWSVPSGGLDTQYF.

The chain carries TRBV7-6 and TRBJ1-3; 9 positions match TRBD1. Germline V gene sequence: CDR1 SGHVS, CDR2 FNYEAQ. Trimming at V came to 5 bases and at J to 4 bases, leaving 6 bases not matched to a gene. This CDR3 contains 15 residues. The CDR3 coding sequence is TGTGCCAGCAGCCCGCGGACAGGGGACGGAAACACCATATATTTT. As protein: CASSPRTGDGNTIYF.

This clone has only one observation. The gene calls are TRBV19 and TRBJ1-1; TRBD1 matches at 8 bases. The CDR3 consists of 14 residues. CDR1 and CDR2 from the germline V gene are LNHDA and SQIVND (reference sequence). Trimming at V came to 6 bases and at J to 3 bases, leaving 6 bases not matched to a gene. The CDR3 DNA reads TGTGCCAGTAGCCTCGGACAGGGATACACTGAAGCTTTCTTT. It encodes CASSLGQGYTEAFF.

This sequence joins TRBV2 and TRBJ2-1; 7 bases map to TRBD2. The ends lost 8 bases at V and 6 bases at J; junction bases unmatched: 10. Germline CDR1 is SNHLY and CDR2 is FYNNEI. The CDR3 has 14 residues. DNA of the CDR3: TGTGCCAGCGGAGCCGGGACTACCCCCAATGAGCAGTTCTTC. Translating gives CASGAGTTPNEQFF.

The chain is built from TRBV6-2 or TRBV6-3 and TRBJ1-1, with 7 bases identical to TRBD1. The germline CDR1 and CDR2 sequences are MNHEY and SVGEGT. This CDR3 contains 15 residues. After removal of 2 bases from V and 0 bases from J, the junction contained 3 bases not matched to a gene. CDR3 nucleotides: TGTGCCAGCAGTTACCCCGGGACAGTGAACACTGAAGCTTTCTTT. Translating it yields CASSYPGTVNTEAFF.

V and J are TRBV7-8 and TRBJ1-1; D might be TRBD1 (5 bases). Germline CDR1 reads SGHVS; CDR2 reads FQNEAQ. The CDR3 is made up of 13 amino acids. The V gene lost 2 bases and the J gene lost 3 bases, with 7 bases spanning the gap. The CDR3 is CASSLQGYTEAFF. For the CDR3, the DNA is TGTGCCAGCAGCTTACAGGGTTACACTGAAGCTTTCTTT. Drawing the rest from reference TRBV7-8 and TRBJ1-1, the complete variable domain is GAGVSQSPRYKVAKRGQDVALRCDPISGHVSLFWYQQALGQGPEFLTYFQNEAQLDKSGLPSDRFFAERPEGSVSTLKIQRTQQEDSAVYLCASSLQGYTEAFFGQGTRLTVV.

J is TRBJ2-7 and V is TRBV11-2; D call uncertain. This CDR3 contains 14 residues. V was clipped by 3 bases and J by 2 bases, with 11 bases between them. Germline-derived CDR1 and CDR2 are SGHAT and FQNNGV. The DNA for the CDR3 is TGTGCCAGCAGCTTTCAGGCCCAAACCTACGAGCAGTACTTC. Translated, it gives CASSFQAQTYEQYF.

The genes are TRBV5-4 and TRBJ2-7, with D possibly matching TRBD2 (6 bases). The V end lost 0 bases, the J end lost 0 bases, and 10 bases lay between the germline ends. The CDR3 has 15 residues. Germline V lookup: CDR1 SGHNT, CDR2 YYREEE (reference sequence). CDR3 sequence: CASSLGQTSSYEQYF. The CDR3 coding sequence is TGTGCCAGCAGCTTGGGACAGACTAGCTCCTACGAGCAGTACTTC.

The chain couples TRBV12-5 to TRBJ1-4; perhaps TRBD1 as D (5 bases). The V gene's germline CDR1 is LGHNT and CDR2 FRNRAP. CDR3 length equals 15 residues. V lost 5 bases and J 7 bases, leaving 17 bases between the germline ends. Here the CDR3 reads CASGQSGLGGEKLFF. As DNA, the CDR3 is TGTGCTAGTGGTCAGTCGGGACTCGGAGGTGAAAAACTGTTTTTT.

The rearrangement joins TRBV6-4 to TRBJ1-2; D unresolved. This CDR3 comprises 12 residues. V shed 2 bases and J shed 3 bases, with 4 bases lying between them. Germline values: CDR1 MRHNA, CDR2 SNTAGT. CDR3 coding DNA: TGTGCCAGCAGTGACAGCTACTATGGCTACACCTTC. It codes for CASSDSYYGYTF.

The CDR3 nucleotides read TGTGCCAGTCAAGGGGGGGGACCAGGTCCCTACGAGCAGTACTTC. Its protein product is CASQGGGPGPYEQYF. This chain connects TRBV11-2 to TRBJ2-7; D may be TRBD2 (7 bases). The CDR3 contains 15 residues. CDR1 is SGHAT and CDR2 is FQNNGV in the germline V gene. Trimming shortened V by 9 bases and J by 2 bases, and 20 bases separated the two germline ends.

The CDR3 here is CASSLGSGRLTDTQYF. The CDR3 DNA is TGTGCCAGCAGCTTAGGAAGCGGGAGGTTGACAGATACGCAGTATTTT. V is TRBV7-2 and J is TRBJ2-3, with TRBD2 matching 9 bases. The J segment lost 3 bases and the V segment lost 1 base, leaving 5 bases of the junction unmatched. The CDR3 consists of 16 residues. Germline V gene data show CDR1 as SGHTA and CDR2 as FQGNSA. The variable domain in full, with the rest retrieved from reference TRBV7-2 and TRBJ2-3, is GAGVSQSPSNKVTEKGKDVELRCDPISGHTALYWYRQSLGQGLEFLIYFQGNSAPDKSGLPSDRFSAERTGGSVSTLTIQRTQQEDSAVYLCASSLGSGRLTDTQYFGPGTRLTVL.

This chain uses TRBV14 with TRBJ2-1, with 12 bases matching TRBD2. This CDR3 has 17 residues. V was clipped by 0 bases and J by 4 bases; unmatched bases: 4. Per the germline V gene, CDR1 is SGHDN and CDR2 is FVKESK. The DNA of the CDR3 is TGTGCCAGCAGCCAAGACCTTGGACTAGCGGGATACAATGAGCAGTTCTTC. Encoded protein: CASSQDLGLAGYNEQFF.

The chain is built from TRBV19 and TRBJ1-2; tentatively, D is TRBD1 (6 bases). Germline CDR1 is LNHDA and CDR2 is SQIVND (reference sequence). This CDR3 contains 12 residues. With 7 bases removed from V and 7 bases from J, the gap between germline ends came to 13 bases. This chain's CDR3 is CASTGTYVGYTF. Written as DNA, the CDR3 is TGTGCCAGTACAGGGACATATGTTGGCTACACCTTC.

This clone was seen only once. This chain links TRBV5-8 with TRBJ1-2, with D possibly being TRBD1 (6 bases). Trimming left V 7 bases short and J 7 bases short, with 20 bases between. The germline V gene encodes CDR1 SGHTS and CDR2 YDEGEE. The CDR3 sequence is 14 residues long. In nucleotides, the CDR3 is TGTGCCAGCGCTTTCCCTAACAGGGTTAGTGGCTACACCTTC. It encodes CASAFPNRVSGYTF.

V gene TRBV5-1 combines with J gene TRBJ2-3; 7 bases line up with TRBD1. The CDR3 has 20 amino acids. Losses at the gene ends were 0 bases for V and 0 bases for J; bases not matched to a gene: 16. Germline CDR1 reads SGHRS; CDR2 reads YFSETQ. In DNA, the CDR3 is TGCGCCAGCAGCTTGGATCCAGGGGGAATATCGGTGACTAGCACAGATACGCAGTATTTT. Amino acid sequence: CASSLDPGGISVTSTDTQYF.

The genes are TRBV7-3 and TRBJ1-1; D is unclear. This CDR3 spans 15 amino acids. The germline V and J ends were trimmed by 1 base and 0 bases, with 9 bases remaining between them. Germline V gene lookup returns CDR1 SGHTA and CDR2 FQGTGA. DNA for the CDR3: TGTGCCAGCAGCTTAAAGAGGGTTATGAACACTGAAGCTTTCTTT. Translated, it gives CASSLKRVMNTEAFF.

Here the CDR3 DNA reads TGTGCCAGCAGCAAACCACAGGGGAACATTAATTATGGCTACACCTTC. Its translation: CASSKPQGNINYGYTF. The chain couples TRBV6-4 to TRBJ1-2, with 7 bases lining up with TRBD1. This CDR3 region has 16 residues. Germline V lookup: CDR1 MRHNA, CDR2 SNTAGT. J gave up 5 bases and V 6 bases, and 15 bases lay outside the gene matches.

The gene calls are TRBV28 and TRBJ1-3; the D gene is possibly TRBD1 (5 bases). V lost 3 bases to trimming and J lost 0 bases, with 18 bases between them. The CDR3 has 18 amino acids. Germline V CDR1 and CDR2: MDHEN, SYDVKM. Written as DNA, the CDR3 is TGTGCCAGCAGTTTCAGTCGCCGACGACAGAGCTCTGGAAACACCATATATTTT. This gives the protein CASSFSRRRQSSGNTIYF.

The rearrangement uses TRBV11-2 and TRBJ1-5, with D hard to call. CDR1 and CDR2 from the germline V gene are SGHAT and FQNNGV. Trimming cost V 5 bases and J 7 bases, with 12 bases left between them. The length of the CDR3 is 13 residues. The CDR3, as DNA: TGTGCCAGCAGCCCTAGTCACCTCCAGCCCCAGCATTTT. As protein: CASSPSHLQPQHF.